The clone carrying this T cell receptor (beta chain) showed up just once. Germline V gives CDR1 SGHTA, CDR2 FQGTGA. V gave up 8 bases and J gave up 4 bases, with 17 bases separating them. The CDR3 is made up of 14 amino acids. TCRdb re-called the 5' RACE reads with MiXCR, one entry per CDR3 protein. The sample consists of about 7,200 distinct CDR3 sequences, about 37% of them appearing once. The V and J genes are TRBV7-3 and TRBJ1-2; D is unclear. The sample was memory CD4+ T cells sorted from blood. As for subset: memory CD4+ T cells, CD4+CD45RO+CD25-. The source of this sequence is a female donor with breast cancer. CDR3 region: CASSPGPNSYGYTF. The CDR3 nucleotides read TGTGCCAGCTCCCCAGGCCCTAACAGCTATGGCTACACCTTC.